The source of this TCR beta chain is a study of T-cell reconstitution after alpha-beta-depleted transplantation in children. The authors prepared the TCRbeta library with unique molecular identifiers. Via MiXCR, TCRdb re-called the PCR reads, giving one row per CDR3 protein. The sample holds over 85,000 distinct CDR3 sequences; over 9% are singletons and the top ten take more than 7%. To note about this clonotype: A much larger clone is a single base away; this may be a read error.

Germline V gene sequence: CDR1 DFQATT, CDR2 SNEGSKA (reference sequence). This CDR3 spans 16 amino acids. The rearrangement links TRBV20-1 to TRBJ2-2; 13 nucleotides agree with TRBD2. This receptor was taken from a human donor who donated a stem cell graft to a child with acute lymphoblastic leukemia. The sample in question was PBMCs from the stem cell graft donor, obtained from the stem cell graft. CDR3 sequence (DNA): TGCTGTGCTAGAGGGGGACTAGCGGGACGGACCGGGGAGCTGTTTTTT. Residues: CCARGGLAGRTGELFF.